Sequencing of this T cell receptor beta chain was carried out in a study of shared clonotypes between healthy human individuals (dated by TCRdb to about 2020). Regarding the research as a whole: A couple of women and a few men aged 18 to 49 years were included in the cohort. For each donor, CD4 naive and CD4 memory were each given three plates, CD8 naive was given two plates, and CD8 memory was given one plate. The study deeply sequenced blood TCR repertoires of five healthy adults to estimate repertoire size and the extent of clonotype sharing between individuals. To increase sequencing depth and limit assay-specific biases, different laboratories used diverse techniques to prepare libraries and sequence TCR repertoires. Leukapheresis yielded between about 0.9 and 9.5 billion PBMCs per donor. General conclusions and limits of the study: The small number of donors limited the genetic and exposure-history diversity represented. Compared with non-shared clonotypes, clonotypes shared by all four sorted-subset donors had higher generation probabilities. Even with the large sequencing depth, rarefaction of the sorted-subset datasets indicated that sequencing was incomplete. Pairwise subsampling led to the expectation that sequencing depth would affect the degree of clonotype sharing among donors. Larger estimated clonotype richness was generally found for naive subsets than for memory subsets. Across a handful of donors, 5% to 6% of naive CD4, 3.5% of naive CD8, 2% to 2.5% of memory CD4, and around 0.4% of memory CD8 clonotypes were shared. Sampling was restricted to blood, and TCR repertoires in tissues likely differ from the TCR repertoires found in blood.

Comment on this clone: Its antigen is currently not known. No much larger clone is present one base from it, and per-base qualities are unavailable.

Using the deep immunoSEQ assay, multiplex PCR amplified TCR CDR3 regions from genomic DNA. Genomic DNA extracted from each cell subset was distributed evenly over all wells of several immunoSEQ 96-well plates, and each plate served as one replicate. For sorted subsets, about 220 ng of genomic DNA, equivalent to roughly 30,000 T cell genomes, went into each replicate PCR. The purified libraries were quantified using a Qubit 3.0 fluorometer, sized with a Bioanalyzer 2100, and then quantified again using the KAPA Library Quantification kit. A separate single-read 150-cycle Illumina NextSeq 550 flow cell was used to sequence each immunoSEQ 96-well plate. The original methods were these. The immunoSEQ output contained only junctional sequences without quality scores, so filtering could not match that applied to full-length reads. To assign V/J genes and CDR3, sequences were annotated using PyIR, a Python wrapper for IgBLAST v1.9, with IMGT germline references. Reads were removed for weak V/J assignments (E-value above 1e-6), missing CDR3, stop codons, out-of-frame junctions, or ambiguous translated residues. A V3J clonotype was defined by an identical inferred V gene, J gene, and CDR3 amino acid sequence. The percentage overlap between two repertoires was calculated by dividing the number of shared unique clonotypes by the size of the smaller repertoire. RTK rarefaction, the Chao1 estimator, and Recon v2.1 estimates of unobserved clonotypes were used to assess repertoire richness. Generation probabilities for all TCRbeta clonotypes obtained by the gDNA method from several donors were computed using OLGA. Here the immuneACCESS table is served through TCRdb, limited to in-frame sequences with V and J called. Missing clones are a known gap in these copies; in checked studies unresolved V genes cover under half, and the rest lacks a known reason. Clone size and the V and J calls come from that table; the DNA yielded D and trimming. This sample is represented by about 1.5 million clones; 95% to 99% of them were singletons. The ten largest clones represent around 0.45% of the sample.

Donors were healthy HIV-negative adults with no recently reported acute infections or vaccinations. All donors were Caucasian adults living in Nashville, Tennessee, USA. CD4+ T cells were enriched through magnetic negative selection, after which naive cells were positively selected on CD45RA and the remaining negative fraction served as the memory subset. Blood was obtained by leukapheresis, after which PBMCs were separated by Ficoll-Histopaque density gradient centrifugation and cryopreserved in liquid nitrogen vapor phase. Analytical flow cytometry was used to check the purity and quantity of each magnetically sorted T cell population. Genomic DNA was isolated from every sorted fraction and measured by UV absorbance on a Nanodrop 2000c. The CDR1 and CDR2 encoded by the germline V gene are SNHLY and FYNNEI. Spanning cysteine to phenylalanine, the CDR3 consists of 17 amino acids. This entry keeps only the CDR3 DNA: 51 bases, framed from base 1. V and J are trimmed by 5 bases and 1 base, and the gene matches miss 8 bases of the junction.

Material: naive CD4+ T cells sorted from blood. This sample's cell subset or site label indicates: CD45RA+ positively selected. The chain links TRBV2 with TRBJ2-3; 11 bases in the junction line up with TRBD1. The origin of this receptor is a man younger than 45 in good health. CDR3 loop: CASSTSSDRGRTDTQYF. The DNA is TGTGCCAGCAGTACATCTTCGGACAGGGGGCGCACAGATACGCAGTATTTT. Extended through the reference TRBV2 and TRBJ2-3 proteins, this CDR3 yields the full variable domain: EPEVTQTPSHQVTQMGQEVILRCVPISNHLYFYWYRQILGQKVEFLVSFYNNEISEKSEIFDDQFSVERPDGSNFTLKIRSTKLEDSAMYFCASSTSSDRGRTDTQYFGPGTRLTVL.